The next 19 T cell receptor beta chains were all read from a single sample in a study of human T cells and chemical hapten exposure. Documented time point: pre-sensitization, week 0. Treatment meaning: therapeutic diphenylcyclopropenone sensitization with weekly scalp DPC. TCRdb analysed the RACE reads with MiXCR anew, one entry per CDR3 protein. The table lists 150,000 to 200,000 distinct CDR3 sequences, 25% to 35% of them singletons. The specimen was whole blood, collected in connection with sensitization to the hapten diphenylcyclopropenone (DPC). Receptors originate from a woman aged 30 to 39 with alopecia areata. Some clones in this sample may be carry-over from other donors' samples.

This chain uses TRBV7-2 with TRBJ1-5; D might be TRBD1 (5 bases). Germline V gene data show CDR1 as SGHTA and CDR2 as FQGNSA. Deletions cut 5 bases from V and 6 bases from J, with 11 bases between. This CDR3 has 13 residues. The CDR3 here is CASSAQGGQPQHF. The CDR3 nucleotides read TGTGCCAGCAGCGCCCAGGGAGGTCAGCCCCAGCATTTT.

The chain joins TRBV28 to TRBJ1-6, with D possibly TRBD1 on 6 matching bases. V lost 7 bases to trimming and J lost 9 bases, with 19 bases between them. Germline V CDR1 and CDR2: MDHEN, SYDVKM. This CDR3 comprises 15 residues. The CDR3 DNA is TGTGCCAGCATCCCCGGGGGCAGGACCAGTTCACCCCTCCACTTT. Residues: CASIPGGRTSSPLHF.

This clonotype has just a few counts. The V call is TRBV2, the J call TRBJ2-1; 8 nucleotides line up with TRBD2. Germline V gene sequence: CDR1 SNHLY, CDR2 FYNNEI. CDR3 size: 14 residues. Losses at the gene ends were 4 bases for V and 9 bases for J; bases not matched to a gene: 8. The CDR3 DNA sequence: TGTGCCAGCAGTGCTAGCGGGTACGTGGGTGAGCAGTTCTTC. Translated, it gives CASSASGYVGEQFF.

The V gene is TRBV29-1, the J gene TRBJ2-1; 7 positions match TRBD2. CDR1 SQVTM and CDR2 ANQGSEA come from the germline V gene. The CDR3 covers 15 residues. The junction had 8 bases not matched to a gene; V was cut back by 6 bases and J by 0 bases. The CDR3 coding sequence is TGCAGCGTAGGTCCGGGACTAATCTCCTACAATGAGCAGTTCTTC. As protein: CSVGPGLISYNEQFF.

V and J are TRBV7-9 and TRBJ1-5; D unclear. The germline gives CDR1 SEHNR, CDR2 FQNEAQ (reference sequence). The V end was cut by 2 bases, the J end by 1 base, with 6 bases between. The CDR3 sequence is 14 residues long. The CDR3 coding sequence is TGTGCCAGCAGCTTAAGTTCCAGCAATCAGCCCCAGCATTTT. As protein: CASSLSSSNQPQHF.

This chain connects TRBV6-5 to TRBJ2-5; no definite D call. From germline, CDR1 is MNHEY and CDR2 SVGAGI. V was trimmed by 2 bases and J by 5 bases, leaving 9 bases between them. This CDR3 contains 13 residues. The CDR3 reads CASSYLGSETQYF. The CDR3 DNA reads TGTGCCAGCAGTTACCTAGGGTCGGAGACCCAGTACTTC.

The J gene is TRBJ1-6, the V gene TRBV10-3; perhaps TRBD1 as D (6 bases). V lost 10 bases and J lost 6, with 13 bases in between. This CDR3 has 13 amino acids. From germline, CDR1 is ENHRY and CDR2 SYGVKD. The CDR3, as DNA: TGTGCCACCCGGGACACAAGTAATTCACCCCTCCACTTT. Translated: CATRDTSNSPLHF.

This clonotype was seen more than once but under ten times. DNA for the CDR3: TGTGCCAGCAGCTTATGGGACAGAGATTATCAGCCCCAGCATTTT. Translation: CASSLWDRDYQPQHF. V gene TRBV7-2 combines with J gene TRBJ1-5; 7 bases are a match to TRBD1. CDR3 length equals 15 residues. Germline V CDR1 and CDR2: SGHTA, FQGNSA. V lost 2 bases, J lost 5 bases, and 6 bases stayed unmatched.

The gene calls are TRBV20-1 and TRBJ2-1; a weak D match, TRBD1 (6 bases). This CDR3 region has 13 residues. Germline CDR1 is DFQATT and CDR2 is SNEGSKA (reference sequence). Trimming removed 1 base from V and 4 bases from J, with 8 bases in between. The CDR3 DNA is TGCAGTGCTAGAGTTGACAGGTACAATGAGCAGTTCTTC. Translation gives CSARVDRYNEQFF.

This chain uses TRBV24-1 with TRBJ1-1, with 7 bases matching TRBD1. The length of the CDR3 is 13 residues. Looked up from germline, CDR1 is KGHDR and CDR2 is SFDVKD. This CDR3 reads CAAKTGTDTEAFF. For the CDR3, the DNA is TGTGCTGCAAAGACAGGGACCGACACTGAAGCTTTCTTT.

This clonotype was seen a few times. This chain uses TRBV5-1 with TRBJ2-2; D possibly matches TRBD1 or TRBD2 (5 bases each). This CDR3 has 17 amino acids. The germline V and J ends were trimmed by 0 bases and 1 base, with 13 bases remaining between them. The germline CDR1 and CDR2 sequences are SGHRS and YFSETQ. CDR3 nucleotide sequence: TGCGCCAGCAGCTTGGCCGGGGCGCTCCTGAACACCGGGGAGCTGTTTTTT. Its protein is CASSLAGALLNTGELFF.

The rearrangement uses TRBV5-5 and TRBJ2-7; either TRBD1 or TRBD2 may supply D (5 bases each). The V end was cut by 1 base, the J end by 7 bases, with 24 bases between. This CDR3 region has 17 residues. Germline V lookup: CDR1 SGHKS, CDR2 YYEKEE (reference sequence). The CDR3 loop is CASSLLLGVPSPGEQYF. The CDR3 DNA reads TGTGCCAGCAGCTTGTTGCTGGGGGTGCCCTCCCCGGGGGAGCAGTACTTC.

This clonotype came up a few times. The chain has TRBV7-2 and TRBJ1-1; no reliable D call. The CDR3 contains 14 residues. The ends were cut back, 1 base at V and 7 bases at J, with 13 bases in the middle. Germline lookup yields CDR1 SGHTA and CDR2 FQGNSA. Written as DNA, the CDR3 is TGTGCCAGCAGCTTAGGAGGCGGCGGGCTTGAAGCTTTCTTT. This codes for CASSLGGGGLEAFF. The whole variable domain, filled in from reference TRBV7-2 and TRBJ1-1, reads GAGVSQSPSNKVTEKGKDVELRCDPISGHTALYWYRQSLGQGLEFLIYFQGNSAPDKSGLPSDRFSAERTGGSVSTLTIQRTQQEDSAVYLCASSLGGGGLEAFFGQGTRLTVV.

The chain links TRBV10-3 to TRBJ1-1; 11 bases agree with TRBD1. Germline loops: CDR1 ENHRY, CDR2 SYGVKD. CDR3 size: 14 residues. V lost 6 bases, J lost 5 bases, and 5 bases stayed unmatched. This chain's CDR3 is CAIRKGQGATEAFF. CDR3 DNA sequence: TGTGCCATCAGAAAAGGACAGGGGGCAACTGAAGCTTTCTTT.

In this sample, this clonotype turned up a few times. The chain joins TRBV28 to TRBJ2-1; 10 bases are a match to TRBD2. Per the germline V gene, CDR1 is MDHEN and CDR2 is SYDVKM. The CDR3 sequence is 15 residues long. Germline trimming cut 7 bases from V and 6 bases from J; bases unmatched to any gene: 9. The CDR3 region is CASTPGGTSANEQFF. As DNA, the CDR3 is TGTGCCAGCACGCCTGGCGGGACTAGCGCCAATGAGCAGTTCTTC.

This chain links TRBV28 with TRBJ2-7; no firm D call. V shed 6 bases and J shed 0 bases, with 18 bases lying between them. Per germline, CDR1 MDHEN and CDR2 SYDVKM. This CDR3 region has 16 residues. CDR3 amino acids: CASSHTVSTSSYEQYF. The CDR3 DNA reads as TGTGCCAGCAGCCATACCGTCTCCACATCCTCCTACGAGCAGTACTTC.

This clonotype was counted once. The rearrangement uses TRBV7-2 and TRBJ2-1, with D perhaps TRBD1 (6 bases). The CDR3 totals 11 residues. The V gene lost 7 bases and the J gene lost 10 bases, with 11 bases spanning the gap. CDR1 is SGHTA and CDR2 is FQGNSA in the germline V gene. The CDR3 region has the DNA TGTGCCAGCACCCGAGGGACAGAGCAGTTCTTC. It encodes CASTRGTEQFF.

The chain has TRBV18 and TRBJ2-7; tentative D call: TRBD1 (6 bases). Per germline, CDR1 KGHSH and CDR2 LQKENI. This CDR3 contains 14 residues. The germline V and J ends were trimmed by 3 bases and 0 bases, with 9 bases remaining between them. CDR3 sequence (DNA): TGTGCCAGCTCACCTCCGACAGGCTCCTACGAGCAGTACTTC. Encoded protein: CASSPPTGSYEQYF.

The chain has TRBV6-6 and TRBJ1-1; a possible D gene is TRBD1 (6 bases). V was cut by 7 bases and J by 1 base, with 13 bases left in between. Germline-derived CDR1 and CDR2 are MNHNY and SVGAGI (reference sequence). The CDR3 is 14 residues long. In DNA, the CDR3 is TGTGCCAGCACCCATTGGACAGAGAACACTGAAGCTTTCTTT. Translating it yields CASTHWTENTEAFF.